Presented here are 26 T cell receptor beta chains from one specimen sequenced in a study of CD8 T cells in ankylosing spondylitis. These receptors have no identified antigens. TCRdb recomputed calls from the 5' RACE reads with MiXCR, one row per CDR3 protein. This sample has about 450,000 distinct CDR3 sequences, with 20% to 30% found just once. General observations from the study: One TCR beta motif, made up of about 8 highly homologous variants, appeared characteristic of ankylosing spondylitis blood.

Sequencing used blood, either unsorted or a sorted T cell fraction (not recorded which). Every receptor here comes from a male donor with ankylosing spondylitis.

This clonotype was observed a handful of times. The J gene is TRBJ2-5, the V gene TRBV5-1; the D is unclear. The ends were cut back, 3 bases at V and 2 bases at J, with 14 bases in the middle. CDR3 length: 15 amino acids. Per germline, CDR1 SGHRS and CDR2 YFSETQ. In DNA, the CDR3 is TGCGCCAGCAGCTACCTCCTCGCGCGTCAAGAGACCCAGTACTTC. Translated, it gives CASSYLLARQETQYF.

The table lists this clonotype with a few counts. The chain has TRBV15 and TRBJ1-1; possibly TRBD1 for D (6 bases). CDR3 length: 15 amino acids. The germline V and J ends were trimmed by 3 bases and 6 bases, with 17 bases remaining between them. CDR1 and CDR2 from the germline V gene are LNHNV and YYDKDF (reference sequence). The CDR3: CATSRETGRVAEAFF. CDR3 bases: TGTGCCACCAGCAGGGAAACAGGGCGGGTCGCTGAAGCTTTCTTT.

This clonotype was seen more than once but under ten times. The chain is built from TRBV7-9 and TRBJ1-2; no reliable D call. Trimming removed 5 bases at V and 3 bases at J, with 7 bases between. Germline lookup yields CDR1 SEHNR and CDR2 FQNEAQ (reference sequence). The CDR3 is 12 residues long. This CDR3 reads CASSRVDYGYTF. The CDR3 nucleotides read TGTGCCAGCAGCCGGGTAGACTATGGCTACACCTTC.

V usage is TRBV11-2 and J usage is TRBJ2-1; D may be TRBD1 (6 bases). Germline CDR1 reads SGHAT; CDR2 reads FQNNGV. This CDR3 spans 16 amino acids. V lost 5 bases to trimming and J lost 4 bases, with 18 bases between them. This CDR3 reads CASSHTSGTMYNEQFF. CDR3 nucleotide sequence: TGTGCCAGCAGCCACACATCCGGGACAATGTACAATGAGCAGTTCTTC.

A few counts support this clonotype. V gene TRBV3-1 combines with J gene TRBJ2-1; 8 positions match TRBD2. The CDR3 has 16 amino acids. The junction had 7 bases not matched to a gene; V was cut back by 0 bases and J by 6 bases. CDR1 is LGHDT, CDR2 YNNKEL, per germline (reference sequence). CDR3 sequence (DNA): TGTGCCAGCAGCCAAGATCTCCAGCGGGAGACCAATGAGCAGTTCTTC. Protein product: CASSQDLQRETNEQFF.

The V and J genes are TRBV12-3 or TRBV12-4 and TRBJ2-5; 12 bases are a match to TRBD2. The CDR3 is made up of 19 amino acids. V lost 5 bases to trimming and J lost 0 bases; unmatched junction nucleotides: 13. CDR3 residues: CASSGRRLAGAQYQETQYF. The CDR3 region has the DNA TGTGCCAGCAGTGGCCGAAGACTAGCGGGAGCCCAGTACCAAGAGACCCAGTACTTC.

V is TRBV5-1 and J is TRBJ2-7, with D tentatively TRBD1 (5 bases). Germline CDR1 is SGHRS and CDR2 is YFSETQ. The CDR3 totals 13 residues. Deletions cut 2 bases from V and 5 bases from J, with 11 bases between. The CDR3 spells CASSFDSPHEQYF. The CDR3 coding sequence is TGCGCCAGCAGCTTTGACAGTCCCCACGAGCAGTACTTC.

V is TRBV28 and J is TRBJ2-1; the D gene is possibly TRBD1 (6 bases). The CDR3 covers 15 residues. Germline V gene data show CDR1 as MDHEN and CDR2 as SYDVKM. The V end lost 5 bases, the J end lost 3 bases, and 14 bases lay between the germline ends. Here the CDR3 reads CASSPSGGFYNEQFF. DNA for the CDR3: TGTGCCAGCAGTCCCAGTGGGGGCTTCTACAATGAGCAGTTCTTC.

The chain carries TRBV11-2 and TRBJ2-1, with 14 bases that match TRBD2. Germline lookup yields CDR1 SGHAT and CDR2 FQNNGV. The CDR3 loop spans 18 amino acids. Trimming at V came to 5 bases and at J to 3 bases, leaving 9 bases not matched to a gene. The CDR3 protein is CASSNSGTSGSGYNEQFF. The CDR3, as DNA: TGTGCCAGCAGCAACTCCGGGACTAGCGGGAGTGGCTACAATGAGCAGTTCTTC.

This clonotype was counted between two and nine times. The CDR3 nucleotides are TGTGCCAGCAGAACATACCTTTCTGGAAACACCATATATTTT. This gives the protein CASRTYLSGNTIYF. The chain carries TRBV27 and TRBJ1-3; D not resolved. Germline CDR1 and CDR2: MNHEY and SMNVEV (reference sequence). The V end was cut by 6 bases, the J end by 1 base, with 10 bases between. The CDR3 consists of 14 residues.

This clonotype was counted many times. The rearrangement joins TRBV2 to TRBJ2-3; 8 nucleotides line up with TRBD2. The V segment lost 3 bases and the J segment 6 bases; nucleotides outside the gene matches: 8. This CDR3 spans 15 amino acids. The germline CDR1 and CDR2 sequences are SNHLY and FYNNEI. The CDR3 sequence is CASSENGRATDTQYF. The CDR3 DNA is TGTGCCAGCAGTGAGAACGGGAGGGCTACGGATACGCAGTATTTT.

The chain couples TRBV24-1 to TRBJ2-2; tentative D call: TRBD2 (6 bases). The length of the CDR3 is 17 residues. Trimming stripped 0 bases from V and 0 bases from J, with 10 bases between. CDR1 is KGHDR and CDR2 is SFDVKD in the germline V gene. CDR3 nucleotides: TGTGCCACCAGTGATTTGAGGGCGGGGACGAACACCGGGGAGCTGTTTTTT. It specifies CATSDLRAGTNTGELFF.

The J gene is TRBJ2-5, the V gene TRBV13; D perhaps matches TRBD2 (5 bases). Per germline, CDR1 PRHDT and CDR2 FYEKMQ (reference sequence). This CDR3 has 16 amino acids. V was clipped by 4 bases and J by 3 bases, with 18 bases between them. CDR3 sequence reads: CASSSGWVSRKETQYF. The CDR3 nucleotides are TGTGCCAGCAGCTCGGGGTGGGTGTCCCGAAAAGAGACCCAGTACTTC.

This clonotype has a handful of counts. The chain recombines TRBV7-9 with TRBJ1-5; TRBD1 aligns across 10 bases. The CDR3 sequence is 15 residues long. The V gene's germline CDR1 is SEHNR and CDR2 FQNEAQ (reference sequence). The junction had 10 bases not matched to a gene; V was cut back by 5 bases and J by 9 bases. The CDR3 here is CASSTGTGALGPQHF. The CDR3, as DNA: TGTGCCAGCAGCACCGGGACAGGGGCTCTTGGGCCCCAGCATTTT.

V and J are TRBV18 and TRBJ2-5; 7 nucleotides agree with TRBD1. V lost 3 bases and J lost 0; bases outside the gene matches: 4. CDR3 length: 15 residues. Germline CDR1 and CDR2: KGHSH and LQKENI. CDR3 DNA: TGTGCCAGCTCACCCTCGGACAGGCACCAAGAGACCCAGTACTTC. It is translated as CASSPSDRHQETQYF.

This chain connects TRBV20-1 to TRBJ2-7; possibly TRBD1 for D (6 bases). Between the trimmed V and J ends, which lost 4 bases and 3 bases, there was a span of 10 bases. The CDR3 has 12 amino acids. The germline V gene has CDR1 DFQATT and CDR2 SNEGSKA (reference sequence). In DNA form, the CDR3 reads TGCAGTGCTAAACAGGGAATCTACGAGCAGTACTTC. It codes for CSAKQGIYEQYF.

The V call is TRBV2, the J call TRBJ1-6; TRBD1 is a possible D gene (6 bases). CDR3 size: 15 residues. The germline gives CDR1 SNHLY, CDR2 FYNNEI. Trimming shortened V by 1 base and J by 9 bases, and 13 bases separated the two germline ends. The CDR3 DNA sequence: TGTGCCAGCAGTGAAGGGACAGCGAGGGGTTCACCCCTCCACTTT. As protein: CASSEGTARGSPLHF. Complete variable domain (other parts from reference TRBV2 and TRBJ1-6): EPEVTQTPSHQVTQMGQEVILRCVPISNHLYFYWYRQILGQKVEFLVSFYNNEISEKSEIFDDQFSVERPDGSNFTLKIRSTKLEDSAMYFCASSEGTARGSPLHFGNGTRLTVT.

This clonotype was counted only a few times. The CDR3, as DNA: TGTGCCAGCAGTTCTAACGGACTAGCGGGAGGGCGGGATGAGCAGTTCTTC. This encodes CASSSNGLAGGRDEQFF. The V gene is TRBV12-3 or TRBV12-4, the J gene TRBJ2-1; 15 bases are shared with TRBD2. After removal of 4 bases from V and 8 bases from J, the junction contained 9 bases not matched to a gene. The length of the CDR3 is 17 residues.

The sample holds a few counts of this clonotype. This sequence joins TRBV6-5 and TRBJ1-2; TRBD1 aligns across 9 bases. Germline CDR1 is MNHEY and CDR2 is SVGAGI. The CDR3 has 15 residues. The V and J ends lost 4 bases and 4 bases, in that order; junction bases with no gene match: 7. The CDR3 is CASSSGDRVGYGYTF. The DNA of the CDR3 is TGTGCCAGCAGTTCCGGGGACAGGGTGGGCTATGGCTACACCTTC.

This sequence joins TRBV3-1 and TRBJ2-1; TRBD2 aligns across 13 bases. This CDR3 region has 18 residues. Germline lookup yields CDR1 LGHDT and CDR2 YNNKEL (reference sequence). Losses at the gene ends were 3 bases for V and 3 bases for J; bases not matched to a gene: 8. The CDR3 here is CASSQVGTSGAFYNEQFF. For the CDR3, the DNA is TGTGCCAGCAGCCAGGTCGGGACTAGCGGGGCTTTCTACAATGAGCAGTTCTTC.

This clonotype has a count of ten or more. This chain joins TRBV12-3 or TRBV12-4 and TRBJ2-7; 9 bases align to TRBD2. With 6 bases clipped from V and 1 base from J, the junction kept 4 bases outside the gene matches. There are 14 residues in the CDR3. The DNA for the CDR3 is TGTGCCAGCAGCTTGACTAGCGGATCCTACGAGCAGTACTTC. It is translated as CASSLTSGSYEQYF.

Only a few counts were recorded for this clonotype. This chain links TRBV5-1 with TRBJ1-1; D not certain. Trimming took 5 bases from V and 1 from J, leaving 12 bases between them. The CDR3 has 14 amino acids. The germline V gene has CDR1 SGHRS and CDR2 YFSETQ. The CDR3 DNA sequence: TGCGCCAGCAGTATGGAGCGTTCGAACACTGAAGCTTTCTTT. Encoded protein: CASSMERSNTEAFF.

This clonotype appeared a few times. The rearrangement uses TRBV4-1 and TRBJ1-2; perhaps TRBD1 as D (6 bases). CDR3 size: 13 residues. Germline CDR1 and CDR2: MGHRA and YSYEKL. V dropped 2 bases and J dropped 3 bases, with 7 bases sitting between them. Here the CDR3 reads CASSQTGHYGYTF. The CDR3 DNA reads as TGCGCCAGCAGCCAAACAGGGCACTATGGCTACACCTTC.

This clonotype was seen many times. The chain links TRBV20-1 to TRBJ2-3, with 9 bases identical to TRBD2. The J segment lost 4 bases and the V segment lost 1 base, leaving 12 bases of the junction unmatched. The germline V gene encodes CDR1 DFQATT and CDR2 SNEGSKA (reference sequence). This CDR3 region has 17 residues. The CDR3 DNA reads TGCAGTGCTAGAGTCCTAGCGGGACGCAAAGTACCAGATACGCAGTATTTT. Translating it yields CSARVLAGRKVPDTQYF.

The J gene is TRBJ2-1, the V gene TRBV12-3 or TRBV12-4; D is undetermined. V was clipped by 5 bases and J by 10 bases, with 21 bases between them. The CDR3 has 15 amino acids. CDR3 sequence: CASSIPKLAFPEQFF. The DNA of the CDR3 is TGTGCCAGCAGTATCCCGAAGTTAGCCTTCCCAGAGCAGTTCTTC.

The chain uses TRBV18 and TRBJ2-1, with TRBD1 as a possible D gene (5 bases). V was shortened by 8 bases and J by 5 bases, with 7 bases between the two germline ends. The CDR3 extends over 11 amino acids. The V gene's germline CDR1 is KGHSH and CDR2 LQKENI. The CDR3 DNA sequence: TGTGCCAGCCGACAGCACAATGAGCAGTTCTTC. Its translation: CASRQHNEQFF.